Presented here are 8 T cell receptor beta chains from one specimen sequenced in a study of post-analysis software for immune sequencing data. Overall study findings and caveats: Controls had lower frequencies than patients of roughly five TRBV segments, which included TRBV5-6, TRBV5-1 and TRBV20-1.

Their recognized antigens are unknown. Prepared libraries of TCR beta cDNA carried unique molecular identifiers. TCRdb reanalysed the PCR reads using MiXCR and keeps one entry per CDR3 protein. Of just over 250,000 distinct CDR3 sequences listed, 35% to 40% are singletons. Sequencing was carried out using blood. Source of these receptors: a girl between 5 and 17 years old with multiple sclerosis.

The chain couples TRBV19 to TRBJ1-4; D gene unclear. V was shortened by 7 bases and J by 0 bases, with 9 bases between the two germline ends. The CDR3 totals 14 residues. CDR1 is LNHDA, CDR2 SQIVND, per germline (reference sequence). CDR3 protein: CASTRLPTNEKLFF. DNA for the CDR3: TGTGCCAGTACCCGCCTTCCAACTAATGAAAAACTGTTTTTT.

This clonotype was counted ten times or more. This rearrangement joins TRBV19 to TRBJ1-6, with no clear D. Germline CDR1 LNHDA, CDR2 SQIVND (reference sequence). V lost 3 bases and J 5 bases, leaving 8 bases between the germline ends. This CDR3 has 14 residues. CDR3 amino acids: CASSILGDNSPLHF. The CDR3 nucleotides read TGTGCCAGTAGTATCTTGGGCGATAATTCACCCCTCCACTTT.

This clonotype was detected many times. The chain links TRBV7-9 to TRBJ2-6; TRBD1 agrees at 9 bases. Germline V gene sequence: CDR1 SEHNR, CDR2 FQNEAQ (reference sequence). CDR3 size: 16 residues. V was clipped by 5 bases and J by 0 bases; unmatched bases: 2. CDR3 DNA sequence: TGTGCCAGCAGCGCGGGACAGGGCTCTGGGGCCAACGTCCTGACTTTC. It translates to CASSAGQGSGANVLTF.

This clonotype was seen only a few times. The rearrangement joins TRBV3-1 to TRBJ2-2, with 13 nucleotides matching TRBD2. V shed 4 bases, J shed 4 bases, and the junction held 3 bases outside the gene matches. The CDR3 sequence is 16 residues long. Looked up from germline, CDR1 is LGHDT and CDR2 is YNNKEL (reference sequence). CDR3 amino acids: CASSRLAGGITGELFF. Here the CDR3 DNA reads TGTGCCAGCAGCCGACTAGCGGGGGGAATCACCGGGGAGCTGTTTTTT.

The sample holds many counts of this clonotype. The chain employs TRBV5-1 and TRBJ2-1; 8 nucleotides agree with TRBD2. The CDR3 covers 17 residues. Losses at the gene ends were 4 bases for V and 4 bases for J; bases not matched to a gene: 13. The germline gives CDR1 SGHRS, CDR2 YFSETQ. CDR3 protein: CASSPRISGRGYNEQFF. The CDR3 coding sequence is TGCGCCAGCAGCCCCCGAATCAGCGGGAGAGGTTACAATGAGCAGTTCTTC. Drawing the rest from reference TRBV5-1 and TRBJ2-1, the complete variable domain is KAGVTQTPRYLIKTRGQQVTLSCSPISGHRSVSWYQQTPGQGLQFLFEYFSETQRNKGNFPGRFSGRQFSNSRSEMNVSTLELGDSALYLCASSPRISGRGYNEQFFGPGTRLTVL.

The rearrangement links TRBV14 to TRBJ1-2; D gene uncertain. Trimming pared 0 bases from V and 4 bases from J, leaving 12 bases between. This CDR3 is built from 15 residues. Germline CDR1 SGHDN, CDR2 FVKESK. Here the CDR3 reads CASSQDVGESYGYTF. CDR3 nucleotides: TGTGCCAGCAGCCAAGATGTCGGGGAGAGCTATGGCTACACCTTC.

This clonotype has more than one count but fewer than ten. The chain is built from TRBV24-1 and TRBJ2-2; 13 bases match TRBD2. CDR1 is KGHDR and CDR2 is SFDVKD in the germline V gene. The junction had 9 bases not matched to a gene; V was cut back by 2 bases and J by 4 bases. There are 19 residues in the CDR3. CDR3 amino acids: CATSDSWTSGRGITGELFF. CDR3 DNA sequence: TGTGCCACCAGTGATTCTTGGACTAGCGGGAGAGGGATCACCGGGGAGCTGTTTTTT.

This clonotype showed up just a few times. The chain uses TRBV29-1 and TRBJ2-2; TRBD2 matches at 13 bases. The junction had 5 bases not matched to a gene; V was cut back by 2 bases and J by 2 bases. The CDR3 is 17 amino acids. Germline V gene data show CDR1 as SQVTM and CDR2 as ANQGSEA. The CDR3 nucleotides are TGCAGCGTTGAAATACTAGCGGGAGGGATAAACACCGGGGAGCTGTTTTTT. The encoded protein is CSVEILAGGINTGELFF.